This TCR beta chain was recovered during a study of T cell responses to AZD1222 COVID-19 vaccine. The CDR3 is made up of 16 amino acids. The junction had 8 bases not matched to a gene; V was cut back by 7 bases and J by 1 base. CDR1 and CDR2 (germline): SGHTA, FQGTGA. This table comes from immunoSEQ multiplex PCR, and its TCRdb copy is limited to in-frame clones, with some not included. The data contain around 140,000 clones, roughly 92% of them seen just once; the ten biggest clones take up 1.7%. The TCR sequence derives from an adult in good health. The gene calls are TRBV7-3 and TRBJ2-2; 8 nucleotides match TRBD1. Source: peripheral blood, taken on day 0 of AZD1222 vaccination. CDR3 coding DNA: TGTGCCAGCAAATCTTCAGGGACAGGGAACACCGGGGAGCTGTTTTTT. This encodes CASKSSGTGNTGELFF.